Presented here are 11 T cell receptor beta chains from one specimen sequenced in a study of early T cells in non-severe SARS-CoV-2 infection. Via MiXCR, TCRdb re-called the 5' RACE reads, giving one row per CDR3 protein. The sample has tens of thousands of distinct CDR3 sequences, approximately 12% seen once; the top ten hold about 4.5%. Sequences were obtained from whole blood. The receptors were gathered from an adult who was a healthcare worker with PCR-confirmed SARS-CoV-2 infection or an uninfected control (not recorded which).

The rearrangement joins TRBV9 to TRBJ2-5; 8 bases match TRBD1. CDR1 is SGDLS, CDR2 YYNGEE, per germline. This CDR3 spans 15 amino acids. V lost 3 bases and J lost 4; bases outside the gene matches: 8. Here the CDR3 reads CASSADRGEGETQYF. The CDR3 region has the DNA TGTGCCAGCAGCGCCGACAGGGGTGAGGGAGAGACCCAGTACTTC. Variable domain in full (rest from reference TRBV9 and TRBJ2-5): DSGVTQTPKHLITATGQRVTLRCSPRSGDLSVYWYQQSLDQGLQFLIQYYNGEERAKGNILERFSAQQFPDLHSELNLSSLELGDSALYFCASSADRGEGETQYFGPGTRLLVL.

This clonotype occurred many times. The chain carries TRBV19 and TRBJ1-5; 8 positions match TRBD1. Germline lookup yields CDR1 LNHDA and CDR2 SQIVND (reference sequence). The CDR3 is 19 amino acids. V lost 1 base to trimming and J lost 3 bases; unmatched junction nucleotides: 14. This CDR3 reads CASSIGTGRFLRDNQPQHF. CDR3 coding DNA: TGTGCCAGTAGTATAGGGACAGGGAGGTTTCTTAGGGACAATCAGCCCCAGCATTTT.

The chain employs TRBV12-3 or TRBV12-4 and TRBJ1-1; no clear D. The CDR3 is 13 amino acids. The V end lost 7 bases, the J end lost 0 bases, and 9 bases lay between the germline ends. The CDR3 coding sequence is TGTGCCAGCACCCTGGCCTTGAACACTGAAGCTTTCTTT. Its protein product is CASTLALNTEAFF.

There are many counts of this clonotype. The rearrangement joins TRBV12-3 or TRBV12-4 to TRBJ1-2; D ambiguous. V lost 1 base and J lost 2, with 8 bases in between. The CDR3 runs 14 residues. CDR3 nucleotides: TGTGCCAGCAGTTTAGAGGGCCGGAACTATGGCTACACCTTC. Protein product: CASSLEGRNYGYTF.

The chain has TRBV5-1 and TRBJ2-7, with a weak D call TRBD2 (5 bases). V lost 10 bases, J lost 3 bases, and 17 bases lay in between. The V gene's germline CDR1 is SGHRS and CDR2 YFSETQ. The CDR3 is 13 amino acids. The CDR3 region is CAGRSAEYYEQYF. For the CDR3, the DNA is TGCGCCGGGAGATCGGCAGAGTACTACGAGCAGTACTTC.

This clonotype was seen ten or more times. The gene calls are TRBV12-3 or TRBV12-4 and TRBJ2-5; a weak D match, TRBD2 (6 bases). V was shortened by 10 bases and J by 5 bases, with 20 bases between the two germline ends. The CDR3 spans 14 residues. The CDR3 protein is CATTGVGSRETQYF. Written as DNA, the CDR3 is TGTGCCACCACGGGGGTAGGATCGCGGGAGACCCAGTACTTC.

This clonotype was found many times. The CDR3 is CASSQGRTEAFF. The CDR3 DNA sequence: TGTGCCAGCAGCCAAGGACGGACTGAAGCTTTCTTT. The V call is TRBV3-1, the J call TRBJ1-1; D is ambiguous. Germline CDR1 is LGHDT and CDR2 is YNNKEL (reference sequence). This CDR3 comprises 12 residues. V gave up 1 base and J gave up 5 bases, with 5 bases separating them.

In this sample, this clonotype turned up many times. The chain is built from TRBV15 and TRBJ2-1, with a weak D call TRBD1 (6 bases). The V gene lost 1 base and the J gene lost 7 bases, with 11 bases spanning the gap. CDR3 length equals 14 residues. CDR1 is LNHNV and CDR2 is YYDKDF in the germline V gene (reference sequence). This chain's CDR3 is CATSRGGPVNEQFF. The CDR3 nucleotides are TGTGCCACCAGCAGAGGGGGGCCGGTAAATGAGCAGTTCTTC. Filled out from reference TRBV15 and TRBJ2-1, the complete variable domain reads DAMVIQNPRYQVTQFGKPVTLSCSQTLNHNVMYWYQQKSSQAPKLLFHYYDKDFNNEADTPDNFQSRRPNTSFCFLDIRSPGLGDTAMYLCATSRGGPVNEQFFGPGTRLTVL.

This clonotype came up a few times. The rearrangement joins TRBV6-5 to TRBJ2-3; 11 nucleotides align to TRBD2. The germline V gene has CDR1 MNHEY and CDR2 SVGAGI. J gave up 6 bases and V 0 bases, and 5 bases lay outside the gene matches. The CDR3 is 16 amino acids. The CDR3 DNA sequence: TGTGCCAGCAGTTACTCGAGGGCTAGCGGGGGGGATACGCAGTATTTT. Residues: CASSYSRASGGDTQYF.

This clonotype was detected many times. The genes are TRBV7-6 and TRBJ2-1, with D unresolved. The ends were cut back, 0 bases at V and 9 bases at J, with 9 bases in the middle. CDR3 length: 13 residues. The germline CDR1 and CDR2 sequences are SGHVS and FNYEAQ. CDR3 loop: CASSLAATGEQFF. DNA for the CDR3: TGTGCCAGCAGCTTAGCGGCTACCGGTGAGCAGTTCTTC.

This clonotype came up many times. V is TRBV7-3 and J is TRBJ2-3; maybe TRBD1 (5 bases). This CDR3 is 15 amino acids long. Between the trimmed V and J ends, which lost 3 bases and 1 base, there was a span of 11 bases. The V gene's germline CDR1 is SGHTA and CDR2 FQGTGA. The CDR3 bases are TGTGCCAGCAGCTTCACAGGTGCTCGCACAGATACGCAGTATTTT. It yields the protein CASSFTGARTDTQYF.